The entry below describes one T cell receptor (beta chain). The clone's antigen remains unknown. No per-base quality is available; no much larger clone lies one base away. This sample's treatment or condition label indicates: live attenuated yellow fever vaccine strain. At each blood-draw timepoint, two biological replicates of bulk PBMCs were collected. PBMCs were isolated from peripheral blood using a standard Ficoll-Paque protocol. TriZol was used to extract RNA from bulk PBMCs, CD4 and CD8 fractions, and dextramer-positive and dextramer-negative fractions. The data originate from a study of T cells after yellow fever vaccination (dated by TCRdb to about 2019). Describing the broader study: Libraries from fractions with low cell numbers were prepared with the SMART-Seq v4 Ultra Low Input RNA kit. To follow T-cell clones before and after both primary and booster YFV17D yellow fever vaccination, bulk TCR alpha and beta repertoires underwent longitudinal sequencing. The cohort comprised two healthy male donors, one aged 18 to 30 and one aged 30 to 40 years. Bulk PBMC replicates and cell subsets were isolated from blood drawn at multiple timepoints before and after both primary and secondary immunization. The full study reports these points: Because the study included only a couple of donors, the extent to which the findings can be generalized is limited. Computational filtering was needed because FACS-sorted repertoires could contain abundant contaminating clonotypes from the bulk population. A small share of clonotypes occurred in both CD4 and CD8 compartments, likely arising from convergent recombination. Most clones expanded after primary vaccination (almost 97% of CD4 and 88% of CD8) were re-detected after the booster, suggesting that broad memory maintenance occurred. Compared with the primary T-cell response, the secondary T-cell response was weaker but faster, peaking on day 5 rather than day 15.

Synthesis of TCR cDNA relied on 5'RACE template switching, a step that introduced a universal primer site along with unique molecular identifiers. cDNA synthesis was primed from both the TCR alpha and TCR beta constant segments. Libraries were amplified in two PCR steps, with sample barcodes and sequencing adapters added in the second step. Sequencing of libraries was done on Illumina HiSeq 2500 (2x100 bp) or NovaSeq (2x150 bp). The source study handled its data this way. Reads were demultiplexed and collapsed into UMI consensus sequences with MIGEC, and V(D)J alignment was performed with MiXCR. Vaccine-responding clonotypes were defined with edgeR using replicate PBMC samples, requiring FDR below 0.01 and a log2 fold change above 5 up to day 15. CD4 or CD8 identity was assigned to each bulk clonotype according to whether the clonotype was present at higher abundance in the sequenced CD4 repertoire or the sequenced CD8 repertoire. TCRdb ran its own pipeline on the public reads, namely fastp trimming at Q25 and MiXCR clone calling, and kept in-frame beta chains. Each CDR3 protein appears once, grouped with its most common genes and DNA. The V and J calls and clone size come from TCRdb's table, not from the authors' own analysis. The sample yields approximately 550,000 distinct CDR3 sequences; approximately 13% were counted once. The ten largest clones add up to about 14% of the sample.

This TCR came from a man aged 25-40 years who received the YFV17D yellow fever vaccine. Material: PBMCs, obtained on the day of the yellow fever booster vaccination.

The CDR3 region: CASRPDRSNQPQHF. At the DNA level, the sequence is TGTGCCAGCAGACCAGACAGAAGCAATCAGCCCCAGCATTTT. The chain is made from TRBV12-3 or TRBV12-4 and TRBJ1-5; TRBD1 is possibly the D segment (5 matching bases). The CDR3 sequence holds 14 residues, the cysteine and phenylalanine included. Just CDR3 DNA is preserved here, 42 bases in frame from base 1. At the junction V is shortened by 6 bases and J by 1 base, with 10 bases in between.